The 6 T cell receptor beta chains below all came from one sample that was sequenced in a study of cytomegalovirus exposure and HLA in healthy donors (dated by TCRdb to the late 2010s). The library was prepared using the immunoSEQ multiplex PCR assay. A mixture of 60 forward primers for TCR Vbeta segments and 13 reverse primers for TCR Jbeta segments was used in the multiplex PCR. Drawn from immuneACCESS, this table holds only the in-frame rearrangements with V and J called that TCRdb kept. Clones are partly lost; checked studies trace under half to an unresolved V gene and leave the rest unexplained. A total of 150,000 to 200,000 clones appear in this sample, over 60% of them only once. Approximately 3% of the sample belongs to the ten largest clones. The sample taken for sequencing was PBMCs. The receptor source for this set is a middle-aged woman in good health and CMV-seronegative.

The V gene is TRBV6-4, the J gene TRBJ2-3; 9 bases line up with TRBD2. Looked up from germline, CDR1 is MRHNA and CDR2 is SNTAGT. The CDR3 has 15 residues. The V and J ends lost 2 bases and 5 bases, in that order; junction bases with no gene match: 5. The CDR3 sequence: CASSDNSGGGDTQYF. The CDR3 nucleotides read TGTGCCAGCAGTGACAATAGCGGGGGAGGAGATACGCAGTATTTT.

The CDR3 DNA reads TGCGCCAGCAGCCAAGGACAGGGGGCAGGTGGCTACACCTTC. It yields the protein CASSQGQGAGGYTF. The chain combines TRBV4-1 with TRBJ1-2, with TRBD1 identical over 10 bases. Germline loops: CDR1 MGHRA, CDR2 YSYEKL. This CDR3 contains 14 residues. J gave up 7 bases and V 1 base, and 3 bases lay outside the gene matches.

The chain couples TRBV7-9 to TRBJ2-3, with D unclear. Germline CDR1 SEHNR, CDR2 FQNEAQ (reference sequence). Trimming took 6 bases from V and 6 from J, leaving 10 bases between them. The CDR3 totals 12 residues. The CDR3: CASSSSADTQYF. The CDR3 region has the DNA TGTGCCAGCAGTTCATCCGCGGATACGCAGTATTTT.

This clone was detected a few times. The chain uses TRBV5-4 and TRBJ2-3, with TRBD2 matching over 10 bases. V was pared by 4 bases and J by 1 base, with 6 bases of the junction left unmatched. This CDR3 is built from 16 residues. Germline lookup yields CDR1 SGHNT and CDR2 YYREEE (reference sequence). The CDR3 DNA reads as TGTGCCAGCAGCGGCCTAGCGGGGGTTGGCACAGATACGCAGTATTTT. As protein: CASSGLAGVGTDTQYF.

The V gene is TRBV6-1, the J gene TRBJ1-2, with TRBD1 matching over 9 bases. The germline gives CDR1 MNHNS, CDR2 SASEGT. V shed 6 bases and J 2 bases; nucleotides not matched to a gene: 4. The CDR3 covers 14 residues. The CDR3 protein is CASRRTGENYGYTF. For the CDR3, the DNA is TGTGCCAGCAGGAGGACAGGGGAGAACTATGGCTACACCTTC.

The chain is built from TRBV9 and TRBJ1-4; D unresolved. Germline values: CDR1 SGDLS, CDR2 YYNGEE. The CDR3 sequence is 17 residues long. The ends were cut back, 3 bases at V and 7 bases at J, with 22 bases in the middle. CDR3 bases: TGTGCCAGCAGCGGAGGCGGCAGCGCCTTTCTTACTGAAAAACTGTTTTTT. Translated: CASSGGGSAFLTEKLFF.